The present T cell receptor beta chain was sequenced within a study of shared clonotypes between healthy human individuals. The study drew its donors from healthy HIV-negative adults without recent acute infections or vaccinations. CD45RA-negative memory and CD45RA+ naive subsets were split from the CD4+ cells. Data came from immunoSEQ multiplex PCR; TCRdb stores just in-frame clones and leaves some out. This sample yields 2,500,000 or so clones, of which more than 80% are seen a single time; 0.13% to 0.15% belongs to the top ten. The germline CDR1 and CDR2 sequences are SQVTM and ANQGSEA. The CDR3 consists of 12 residues. Between the trimmed V and J ends, which lost 5 bases and 5 bases, there was a span of 13 bases.

The rearrangement uses TRBV29-1 and TRBJ2-7; the D is unclear. This receptor was taken from a young man in good health. Source material: naive CD4+ T cells sorted from blood. Regarding subset: CD45RA+ positively selected. The CDR3 loop reads CSVRWWGDEQYF. The CDR3 DNA sequence: TGCAGCGTTCGATGGTGGGGTGACGAGCAGTACTTC.